The source of this T cell receptor beta chain is a study of regulatory and conventional T cells in RAG deficiency. Study as a whole: CID or atypical SCID patients with hypomorphic RAG mutations often have autoimmunity.

The repertoire was sequenced with immunoSEQ multiplex PCR; TCRdb's copy has only in-frame clones and lacks some. Of about 6,100 clones in the sample, about nine tenths were seen once. In the case of this clone: Its specificity is unknown.

Study-wide results and limits: RAG-deficient patients showed markedly lower Shannon entropy and higher Simpson indices than control T-cell subsets.

Trimming left V 5 bases short and J 3 bases short, with 19 bases between. Germline V CDR1 and CDR2: MNHEY, SMNVEV (reference sequence). The CDR3 sequence is 16 residues long. The chain uses TRBV27 and TRBJ1-2, with D possibly TRBD1 on 5 matching bases. Specimen: CD8+ T cells sorted from blood. The TCR comes from a human donor with RAG deficiency presenting as severe combined immunodeficiency. Written as DNA, the CDR3 is TGTGCCAGCAGTATTGGGGTGGGGGGACTAGACTATGGCTACACCTTC. As protein: CASSIGVGGLDYGYTF.